The present T cell receptor beta chain was sequenced within a study of shared clonotypes between healthy human individuals. For the study at large: Per-donor plates numbered three CD4 naive, three CD4 memory, two CD8 naive and one CD8 memory.

Study results and caveats: Roughly 5% of naive CD4 clonotypes were common to several donors. The represented genetic and exposure-history diversity was limited by the small number of donors. The researchers took only blood, and tissue repertoires probably look different.

As regards this clone: The antigen remains undetermined. The identical CDR3 is also encoded by other nucleotide sequences in the sample.

This CDR3 has 15 amino acids. In germline, CDR1 is SGHRS, CDR2 YFSETQ. The V end was cut by 1 base, the J end by 0 bases, with 9 bases between. Using immunoSEQ multiplex PCR, the repertoire was profiled, and TCRdb retains in-frame clones only, with some absent. The sample has 1.4 million or so clones; 97% to 99% are singletons. This sequence was found in a man aged 25-45 years in good health. The chain joins TRBV5-1 to TRBJ2-3; tentatively, D is TRBD1 or TRBD2 (5 bases each). What was sequenced was naive CD4+ T cells sorted from blood. Subset reported: CD45RA+ positively selected. CDR3 protein: CASSLSGASTDTQYF. The CDR3 nucleotides are TGCGCCAGCAGCTTGTCCGGGGCGAGCACAGATACGCAGTATTTT.